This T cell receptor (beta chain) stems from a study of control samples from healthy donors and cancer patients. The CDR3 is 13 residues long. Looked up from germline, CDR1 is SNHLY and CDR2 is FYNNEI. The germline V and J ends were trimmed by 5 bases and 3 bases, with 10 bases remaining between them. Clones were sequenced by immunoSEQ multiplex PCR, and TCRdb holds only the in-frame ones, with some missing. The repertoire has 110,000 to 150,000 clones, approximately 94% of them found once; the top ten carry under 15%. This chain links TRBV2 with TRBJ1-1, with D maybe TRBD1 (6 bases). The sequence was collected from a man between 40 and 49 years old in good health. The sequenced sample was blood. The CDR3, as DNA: TGTGCCAGCAGTCGAGGGGGGGACACTGAAGCTTTCTTT. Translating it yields CASSRGGDTEAFF.